The source of this T cell receptor (beta chain) is a study of cytomegalovirus exposure and HLA in healthy donors. About the study: Earlier work reported 95 million to 130 million unique TCR beta sequences from 180 million or so T cells. General study results and limits: The dataset shows that most TCR sequences were rare, while some public TCRs occurred in many donors. When a later analysis was performed, an Asian-associated ancestry cluster reportedly had fewer N-insertions than the approximately 700-donor mean.

With respect to this clone: Its antigen is as yet unknown.

The V segment lost 7 bases and the J segment 1 base; nucleotides outside the gene matches: 15. The CDR3 has 19 residues. Germline lookup yields CDR1 LNHDA and CDR2 SQIVND (reference sequence). A multiplex PCR was run with 60 Vbeta primers and 13 Jbeta primers. In the study's own analysis: Some 80 million unique TCR beta chains, 10 million to 14 million shared, were counted in a later analysis. This table comes from immunoSEQ multiplex PCR, and its TCRdb copy is limited to in-frame clones, with some not included. V and J calls and clone size are as listed in that table; D and trimming were resolved from the DNA. This table holds about 55,000 clones, 65% to 85% found once.

The sequenced material came from PBMCs. The rearrangement joins TRBV19 to TRBJ2-3, with 12 positions matching TRBD2. The TCR originated in a young man in good health and CMV-seronegative. CDR3 loop: CASKADSGGLAGRTDTQYF. The CDR3 nucleotides read TGTGCCAGTAAGGCCGATTCTGGAGGACTAGCGGGACGCACAGATACGCAGTATTTT.